This T cell receptor beta chain was sequenced during a study of identical twins. CDR3 length: 15 amino acids. Trimming took off 4 bases at V and 0 bases at J, with 9 bases between the two ends. Germline V gene lookup returns CDR1 LGHDT and CDR2 YNNKEL (reference sequence). TCRdb recomputed calls from the 5' RACE reads with MiXCR, one row per CDR3 protein. The table lists hundreds of thousands of distinct CDR3 sequences, 24% of them singletons, with over 2.5% in the top ten. This sample also belongs to another study, concerning T cells expressing NK-cell markers.

The receptor's source is a young woman in good health. The genes are TRBV3-1 and TRBJ2-2; D might be TRBD1 (5 bases). What was sequenced was CD4+ T cells sorted from blood. CDR3 coding DNA: TGTGCCAGCAGCCCCAGGGTCTCGAACACCGGGGAGCTGTTTTTT. Its protein is CASSPRVSNTGELFF.